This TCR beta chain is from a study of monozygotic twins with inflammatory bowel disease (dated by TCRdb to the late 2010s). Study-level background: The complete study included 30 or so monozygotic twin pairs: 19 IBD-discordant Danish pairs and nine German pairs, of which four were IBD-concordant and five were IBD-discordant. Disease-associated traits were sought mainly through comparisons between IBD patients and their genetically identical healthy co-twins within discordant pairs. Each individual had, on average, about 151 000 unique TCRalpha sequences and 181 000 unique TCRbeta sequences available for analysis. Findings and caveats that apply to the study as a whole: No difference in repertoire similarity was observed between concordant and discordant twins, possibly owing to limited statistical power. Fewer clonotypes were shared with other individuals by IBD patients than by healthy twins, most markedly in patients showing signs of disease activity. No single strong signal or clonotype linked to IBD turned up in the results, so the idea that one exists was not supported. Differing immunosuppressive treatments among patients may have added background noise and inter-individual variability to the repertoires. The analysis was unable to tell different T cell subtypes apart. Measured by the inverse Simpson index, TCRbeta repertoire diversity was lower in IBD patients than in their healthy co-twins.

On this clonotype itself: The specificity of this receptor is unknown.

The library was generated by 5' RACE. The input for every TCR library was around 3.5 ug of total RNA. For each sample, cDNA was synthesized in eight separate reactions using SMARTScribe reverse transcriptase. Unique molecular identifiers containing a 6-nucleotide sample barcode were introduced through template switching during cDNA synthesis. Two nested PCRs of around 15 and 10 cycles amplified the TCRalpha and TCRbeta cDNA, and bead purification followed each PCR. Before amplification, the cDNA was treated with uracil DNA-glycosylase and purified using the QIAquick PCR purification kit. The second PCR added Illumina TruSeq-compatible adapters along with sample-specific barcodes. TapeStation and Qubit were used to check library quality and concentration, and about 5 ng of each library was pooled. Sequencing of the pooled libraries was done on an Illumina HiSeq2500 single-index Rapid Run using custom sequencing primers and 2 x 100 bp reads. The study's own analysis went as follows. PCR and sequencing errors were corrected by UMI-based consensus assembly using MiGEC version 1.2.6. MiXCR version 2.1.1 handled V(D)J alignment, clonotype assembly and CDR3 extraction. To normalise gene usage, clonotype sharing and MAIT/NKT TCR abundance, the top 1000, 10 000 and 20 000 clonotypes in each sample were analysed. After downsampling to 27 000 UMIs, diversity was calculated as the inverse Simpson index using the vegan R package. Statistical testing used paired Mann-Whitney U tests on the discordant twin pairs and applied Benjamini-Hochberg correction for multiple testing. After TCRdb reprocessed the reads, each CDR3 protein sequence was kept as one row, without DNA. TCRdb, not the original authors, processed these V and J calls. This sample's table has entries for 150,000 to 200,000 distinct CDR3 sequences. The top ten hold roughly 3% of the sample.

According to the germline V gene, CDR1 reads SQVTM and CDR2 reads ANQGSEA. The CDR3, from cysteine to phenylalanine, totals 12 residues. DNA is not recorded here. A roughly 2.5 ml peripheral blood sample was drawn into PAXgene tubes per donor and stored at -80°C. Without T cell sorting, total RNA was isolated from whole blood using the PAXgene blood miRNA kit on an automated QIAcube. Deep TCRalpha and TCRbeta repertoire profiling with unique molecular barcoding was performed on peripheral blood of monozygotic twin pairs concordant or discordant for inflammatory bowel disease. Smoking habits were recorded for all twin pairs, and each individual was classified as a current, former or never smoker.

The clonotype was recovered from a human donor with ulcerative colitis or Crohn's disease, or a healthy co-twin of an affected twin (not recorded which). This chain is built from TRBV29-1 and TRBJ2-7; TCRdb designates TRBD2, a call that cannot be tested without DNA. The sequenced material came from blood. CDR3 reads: CNVRGGIDEQYF.